This T cell receptor beta chain derives from a study of early T cells in non-severe SARS-CoV-2 infection. Of note for this clonotype: Its target is unknown.

Study observations and caveats: CD4 and private specificities were missed by VDJdb matching, which favored anti-spike CD8 responses.

Tagging with unique molecular identifiers was applied to individual cDNA molecules. MiXCR, run by TCRdb on the 5' RACE reads, gives a single entry per CDR3 protein. The sample contains over 60,000 distinct CDR3 sequences, about an eighth of which appear only once. Germline V gene lookup returns CDR1 MGHDK and CDR2 SYGVNS. Trimming took 4 bases from V and 6 from J, leaving 4 bases between them. The CDR3 has 10 amino acids. The sequence derives from an adult who was a healthcare worker with PCR-confirmed SARS-CoV-2 infection or an uninfected control (not recorded which). The sample consisted of whole blood. The chain carries TRBV25-1 and TRBJ2-7, with no clear D. This CDR3 is CASSGAEQYF. The CDR3 DNA follows: TGTGCCAGCAGTGGAGCCGAGCAGTACTTC.